This T cell receptor beta chain was sequenced during a study of blood T cell repertoires in COVID-19. Per the authors' pipeline: Amplification of reference gene primers was used by the study to estimate nucleated cell counts. The repertoire was sequenced with immunoSEQ multiplex PCR; TCRdb's copy has only in-frame clones and lacks some. V and J calls and clone size are as listed in that table; D and trimming were resolved from the DNA. Of under 250,000 clones listed, around 86% were seen once; the top ten hold over 1.5%. Germline loops: CDR1 SGHVS, CDR2 FNYEAQ. This CDR3 spans 17 amino acids. V gave up 4 bases and J gave up 4 bases, with 19 bases separating them.

V usage is TRBV7-6 and J usage is TRBJ2-2; a possible D gene is TRBD2 (7 bases). The clonotype comes from a man aged 40-49 years who had recovered from COVID-19. Sequencing was carried out using PBMCs or T cells enriched from blood (not recorded which). CDR3: CASSSLVGGRGTGELFF. CDR3 sequence (DNA): TGTGCCAGCAGCTCCCTTGTGGGGGGGCGGGGCACCGGGGAGCTGTTTTTT.